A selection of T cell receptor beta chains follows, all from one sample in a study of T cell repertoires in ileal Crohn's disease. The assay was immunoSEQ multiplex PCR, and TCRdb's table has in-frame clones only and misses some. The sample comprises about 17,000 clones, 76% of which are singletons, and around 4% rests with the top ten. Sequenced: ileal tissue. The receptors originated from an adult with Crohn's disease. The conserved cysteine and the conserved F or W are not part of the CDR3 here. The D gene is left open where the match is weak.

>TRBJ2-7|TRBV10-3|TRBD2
AISEAGRAGGRYEQY
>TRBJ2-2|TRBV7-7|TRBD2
ASSLLGLVNTGELF
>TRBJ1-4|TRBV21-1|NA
ASSRQDRGVVEKLF
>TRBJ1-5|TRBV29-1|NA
SVSESRNQPQH
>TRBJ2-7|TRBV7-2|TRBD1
AVPPSYTGTEICEQY
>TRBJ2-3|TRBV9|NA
ASSVGVGASTDTQY
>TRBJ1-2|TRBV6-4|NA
ASSSHGAGFGYT
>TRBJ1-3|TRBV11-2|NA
ASSFQPGSGNTIY
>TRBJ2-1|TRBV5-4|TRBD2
ASTTRGGAVEQF
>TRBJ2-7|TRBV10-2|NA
ASSESGQEQY
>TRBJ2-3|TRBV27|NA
ASSRSGYTQY
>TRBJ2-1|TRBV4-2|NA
ASSQDHSRTNEQF
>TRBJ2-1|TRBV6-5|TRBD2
ASSLAGPSGNEQF
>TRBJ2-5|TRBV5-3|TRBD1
ARSLIGQGMETQY
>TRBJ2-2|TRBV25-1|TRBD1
ATPDRDTGELF
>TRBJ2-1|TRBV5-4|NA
ATLSDDRPNNEQF
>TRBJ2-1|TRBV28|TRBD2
ASSPGLAGVEQF
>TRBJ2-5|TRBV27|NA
ASSPTNLRTQY
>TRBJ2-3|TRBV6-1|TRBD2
AGSPGLASDTQY
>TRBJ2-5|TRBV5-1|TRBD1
ASSQTGQVQETQY
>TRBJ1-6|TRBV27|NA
ASSFTGRDSPLH
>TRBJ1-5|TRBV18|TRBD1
ASSLFDRDQPQH
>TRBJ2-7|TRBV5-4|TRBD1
ASMQGAGYEQY
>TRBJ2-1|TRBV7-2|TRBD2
ASSPNPGTSGSNEQF
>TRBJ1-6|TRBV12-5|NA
ASGLGSNNSPLH
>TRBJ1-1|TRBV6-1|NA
ASSVKEGTEAF
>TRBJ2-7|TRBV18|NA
ASSPPGTYEQY
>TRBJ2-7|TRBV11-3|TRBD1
ASSYPTRRDSPTQGY
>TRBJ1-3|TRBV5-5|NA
ASSPRWRGTGNTIY
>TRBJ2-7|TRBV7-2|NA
ASSVAGSYSYEQY
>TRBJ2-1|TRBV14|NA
ASSVIRSPDNEQF
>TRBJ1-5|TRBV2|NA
ASSESGSNQPQH
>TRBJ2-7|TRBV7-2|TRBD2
ASTHSGRGDEQY